The next 31 T cell receptor beta chains were all read from a single sample in a study of blood T cells in healthy people across ages. It was with a sample-barcoded 5' primer and a J-beta primer mix that a second PCR of roughly 7 to 12 cycles was run. MiXCR, run by TCRdb on the 5' RACE reads, gives a single entry per CDR3 protein. The sample lists about 1.4 million distinct CDR3 sequences; almost 60% were seen once. Sequenced material: blood. These receptors were obtained from a man between 18 and 29 years old in good health.

The genes are TRBV7-8 and TRBJ2-1; a possible D gene is TRBD2 (6 bases). Germline CDR1 SGHVS, CDR2 FQNEAQ. The CDR3 totals 16 residues. Trimming stripped 4 bases from V and 0 bases from J, with 13 bases between. The CDR3 DNA is TGTGCCAGCAGCTCCCTCGGGAGCGTCTCCTACAATGAGCAGTTCTTC. It codes for CASSSLGSVSYNEQFF.

The genes are TRBV20-1 and TRBJ2-5, with D possibly TRBD1 on 6 matching bases. Germline loops: CDR1 DFQATT, CDR2 SNEGSKA (reference sequence). Trimming took off 6 bases at V and 0 bases at J, with 14 bases between the two ends. CDR3 length: 14 amino acids. CDR3 in amino acids: CSATDTGYQETQYF. CDR3 sequence (DNA): TGCAGTGCCACCGACACAGGGTACCAAGAGACCCAGTACTTC.

This clonotype was counted a single time. CDR3 DNA: TGCAGTGCTAGAGATCGGGCAGGTTTTCCCTACGAGCAGTACTTC. Amino acids: CSARDRAGFPYEQYF. The chain couples TRBV20-1 to TRBJ2-5, with D unresolved. The DNA matches TRBJ2-7 better at its end, which makes the J call doubtful. This CDR3 region has 15 residues. Looked up from germline, CDR1 is DFQATT and CDR2 is SNEGSKA (reference sequence).

In this sample, this clonotype turned up a few times. The V call is TRBV4-2, the J call TRBJ1-1; D unclear. V lost 0 bases to trimming and J lost 0 bases, with 2 bases between them. The CDR3 is 13 residues long. In germline, CDR1 is LGHNA, CDR2 YNFKEQ. CDR3 DNA sequence: TGTGCCAGCAGCCAAGAAGTGAACACTGAAGCTTTCTTT. The encoded protein is CASSQEVNTEAFF.

This CDR3 is CASENRALKNTEAFF. The DNA for the CDR3 is TGTGCCAGCGAGAACAGGGCTTTGAAGAACACTGAAGCTTTCTTT. The rearrangement links TRBV11-2 to TRBJ1-1, with TRBD1 as a possible D gene (6 bases). Germline values: CDR1 SGHAT, CDR2 FQNNGV. Deletions cut 8 bases from V and 1 base from J, with 17 bases between. CDR3 length: 15 residues.

This clonotype was recorded a few times. The genes are TRBV29-1 and TRBJ1-2, with 10 positions matching TRBD1. CDR1 and CDR2 (germline): SQVTM, ANQGSEA. After removal of 7 bases from V and 8 bases from J, the junction contained 4 bases not matched to a gene. This CDR3 region has 11 residues. In DNA, the CDR3 is TGCAGCGGAGGACAGGGGGAAGGCTACACCTTC. This sequence encodes CSGGQGEGYTF.

V and J are TRBV5-6 and TRBJ2-5; TRBD2 matches 7 bases. Germline trimming cut 1 base from V and 2 bases from J; bases unmatched to any gene: 8. This CDR3 is 16 amino acids long. In germline, CDR1 is SGHDT, CDR2 YYEEEE. CDR3 sequence: CASSLFMGGFQETQYF. CDR3 DNA: TGTGCCAGCAGCTTGTTTATGGGAGGGTTTCAAGAGACCCAGTACTTC.

This clonotype was found a few times. This rearrangement joins TRBV27 to TRBJ2-7, with unresolved D. Per germline, CDR1 MNHEY and CDR2 SMNVEV (reference sequence). Trimming cost V 1 base and J 3 bases, with 10 bases left between them. The length of the CDR3 is 14 residues. The CDR3: CASSLLAGRYEQYF. CDR3 DNA sequence: TGTGCCAGCAGTTTATTGGCAGGCCGCTACGAGCAGTACTTC.

The genes are TRBV12-3 or TRBV12-4 and TRBJ2-3, with D possibly matching TRBD1 (6 bases). The ends were cut back, 5 bases at V and 4 bases at J, with 10 bases in the middle. The CDR3 totals 13 residues. The DNA of the CDR3 is TGTGCCAGCAGTAATACAGGGCCAGATACGCAGTATTTT. It is translated as CASSNTGPDTQYF.

The chain combines TRBV7-2 with TRBJ2-1, with 11 positions matching TRBD2. The DNA end lines up better with TRBJ2-7; the J call may be wrong. Germline assignment: CDR1 SGHTA and CDR2 FQGNSA. The CDR3 sequence is 15 residues long. The CDR3 nucleotides read TGTGCCAGCAGCTTAAGGACTAGCGGGTACAATGAGCAGTACTTC. Translated: CASSLRTSGYNEQYF.

This clonotype occurred a few times. The chain uses TRBV6-2 or TRBV6-3 and TRBJ1-4, with D hard to call. Germline V gene data show CDR1 as MNHEY and CDR2 as SVGEGT. This CDR3 is built from 15 residues. Trimming removed 6 bases at V and 5 bases at J, with 16 bases between. The CDR3 here is CASSRGIPGNEKLFF. The CDR3 DNA follows: TGTGCCAGCAGCCGAGGAATTCCGGGGAATGAAAAACTGTTTTTT.

In DNA form, the CDR3 reads TGTGCCACCGCAACTACAGGGGCCAGCACAGATACGCAGTATTTT. Amino acid sequence: CATATTGASTDTQYF. The V call is TRBV6-1, the J call TRBJ2-3, with 7 positions matching TRBD1. The V and J ends lost 10 bases and 0 bases, in that order; junction bases with no gene match: 10. This CDR3 comprises 15 residues. Germline V gene sequence: CDR1 MNHNS, CDR2 SASEGT.

This chain joins TRBV7-9 and TRBJ2-7; D unclear. In germline, CDR1 is SEHNR, CDR2 FQNEAQ (reference sequence). Trimming left V 4 bases short and J 4 bases short, with 14 bases between. CDR3 size: 14 residues. In nucleotides, the CDR3 is TGTGCCAGCAGCTCCCCAACTGGGGTATACGAGCAGTACTTC. Translation: CASSSPTGVYEQYF.

This chain uses TRBV13 with TRBJ1-2; D call uncertain. Looked up from germline, CDR1 is PRHDT and CDR2 is FYEKMQ (reference sequence). The CDR3 consists of 14 residues. The germline V and J ends were trimmed by 5 bases and 5 bases, with 15 bases remaining between them. The CDR3 spells CASSPGSGEYGYTF. The CDR3 DNA follows: TGTGCCAGCAGCCCCGGGTCCGGCGAGTATGGCTACACCTTC.

The V gene is TRBV27, the J gene TRBJ1-6; D unclear. V was trimmed by 6 bases and J by 8 bases, leaving 14 bases between them. The CDR3 runs to 14 residues. Germline V CDR1 and CDR2: MNHEY, SMNVEV (reference sequence). Here the CDR3 DNA reads TGTGCCAGCAGGGCCCTGGTTGGCTATTCACCCCTCCACTTT. It specifies CASRALVGYSPLHF.

The chain employs TRBV14 and TRBJ1-2, with D possibly being TRBD1 (5 bases). Trimming removed 0 bases at V and 4 bases at J, with 9 bases between. This CDR3 contains 14 residues. The germline gives CDR1 SGHDN, CDR2 FVKESK. The CDR3 loop is CASSQERGRYGYTF. The CDR3 nucleotides read TGTGCCAGCAGCCAAGAAAGGGGCCGCTATGGCTACACCTTC.

This sequence joins TRBV6-2 or TRBV6-3 and TRBJ1-3, with no clear D. Trimming left V 4 bases short and J 7 bases short, with 17 bases between. This CDR3 spans 15 amino acids. The germline V gene has CDR1 MNHEY and CDR2 SVGEGT. This CDR3 is CASSSAPGSRNTIYF. CDR3 DNA sequence: TGTGCCAGCAGTTCAGCTCCGGGGAGTCGGAACACCATATATTTT.

The rearrangement uses TRBV5-6 and TRBJ1-2; maybe TRBD1 (5 bases). Between the trimmed V and J ends, which lost 2 bases and 8 bases, there was a span of 22 bases. Germline assignment: CDR1 SGHDT and CDR2 YYEEEE. The CDR3 is made up of 16 amino acids. DNA for the CDR3: TGTGCCAGCAGCTTTGCGCTAACGGGACCCCGTATCGGCTACACCTTC. It specifies CASSFALTGPRIGYTF.

The chain joins TRBV4-1 to TRBJ2-5; 10 bases are a match to TRBD2. Germline CDR1 MGHRA, CDR2 YSYEKL. The junction had 9 bases not matched to a gene; V was cut back by 0 bases and J by 5 bases. This CDR3 is 17 amino acids long. The CDR3 DNA follows: TGCGCCAGCAGCCAAGATGAAGTACTAGCGGGAAAGGAGACCCAGTACTTC. It encodes CASSQDEVLAGKETQYF.

V usage is TRBV7-9 and J usage is TRBJ2-5; TRBD1 is a possible D gene (5 bases). The germline V and J ends were trimmed by 4 bases and 4 bases, with 13 bases remaining between them. Germline V gene data show CDR1 as SEHNR and CDR2 as FQNEAQ (reference sequence). The CDR3 is 14 amino acids. The chain's CDR3 is CASSSSLDRETQYF. CDR3 DNA: TGTGCCAGCAGCTCTTCCCTCGACAGAGAGACCCAGTACTTC.

This clonotype has only one observation. The chain combines TRBV6-5 with TRBJ1-4; D is unclear. The V end was cut by 0 bases, the J end by 4 bases, with 18 bases between. The CDR3 length is 18 residues. Germline assignment: CDR1 MNHEY and CDR2 SVGAGI. CDR3 residues: CASSYSTRSGRINEKLFF. DNA of the CDR3: TGTGCCAGCAGTTACTCGACCCGTAGTGGACGGATTAATGAAAAACTGTTTTTT.

This clonotype was seen a single time. J is TRBJ2-1 and V is TRBV27; 8 nucleotides line up with TRBD2. The trim removed 11 bases at V and 3 bases at J, leaving 18 bases unmatched. CDR1 and CDR2 (germline): MNHEY, SMNVEV (reference sequence). The CDR3 runs to 17 residues. The CDR3 loop reads CALPVRGGTTLYNEQFF. The CDR3, as DNA: TGTGCCTTGCCTGTTCGGGGGGGAACTACTCTCTACAATGAGCAGTTCTTC.

This clonotype has just one count. The V gene is TRBV4-1, the J gene TRBJ2-1; D gene unclear. Germline V gene data show CDR1 as MGHRA and CDR2 as YSYEKL. The length of the CDR3 is 13 residues. The V gene lost 0 bases and the J gene lost 5 bases, with 5 bases spanning the gap. This CDR3 reads CASSQERHNEQFF. In DNA form, the CDR3 reads TGCGCCAGCAGCCAAGAGCGGCACAATGAGCAGTTCTTC.

The chain employs TRBV9 and TRBJ2-4, with TRBD1 matching over 9 bases. The end of the DNA fits TRBJ2-7 better, so the J call may be wrong. The CDR3 sequence is 16 residues long. Looked up from germline, CDR1 is SGDLS and CDR2 is YYNGEE. The CDR3 DNA sequence: TGTGCCAGCAGCGTAGTGGGGGGACAGGGCCTCGACGAGCAGTACTTC. Its protein is CASSVVGGQGLDEQYF.

The rearrangement joins TRBV20-1 to TRBJ2-3; 14 bases line up with TRBD2. The germline CDR1 and CDR2 sequences are DFQATT and SNEGSKA (reference sequence). The CDR3 contains 13 residues. The CDR3 DNA is TGCAGCGGGACTAGCGGGAGATCCGATACGCAGTATTTT. It translates to CSGTSGRSDTQYF.

V is TRBV27 and J is TRBJ2-2, with a tentative D call TRBD1 (6 bases). V lost 4 bases to trimming and J lost 2 bases, with 11 bases between them. The length of the CDR3 is 15 residues. In germline, CDR1 is MNHEY, CDR2 SMNVEV (reference sequence). In nucleotides, the CDR3 is TGTGCCAGCAGTTCAACAGGGATTAACACCGGGGAGCTGTTTTTT. Protein sequence: CASSSTGINTGELFF.

This clonotype has a single count. CDR3 in DNA: TGTGCCAGCAGTACTAGTCGCGGCAATGAGCAGTTCTTC. Its translation is CASSTSRGNEQFF. The rearrangement links TRBV6-5 to TRBJ2-1; possible D gene TRBD2, 5 bases. Germline V CDR1 and CDR2: MNHEY, SVGAGI. V shed 5 bases and J shed 6 bases, with 11 bases lying between them. This CDR3 comprises 13 residues.

The table lists this clonotype with a count of one. This chain links TRBV5-1 with TRBJ2-3; D remains ambiguous. CDR3 size: 15 residues. The V end lost 1 base, the J end lost 2 bases, and 11 bases lay between the germline ends. CDR1 and CDR2 from the germline V gene are SGHRS and YFSETQ. CDR3 loop: CASSLIQRNTDTQYF. The CDR3 DNA reads TGCGCCAGCAGCTTGATACAGAGAAACACAGATACGCAGTATTTT.

The chain couples TRBV28 to TRBJ1-5; D ambiguous. The CDR3 is made up of 19 amino acids. Deletions cut 4 bases from V and 2 bases from J, with 24 bases between. The germline CDR1 and CDR2 sequences are MDHEN and SYDVKM. The CDR3: CASSSPWGRSKWGNQPQHF. The CDR3 nucleotides are TGTGCCAGCAGTTCTCCCTGGGGTCGGAGTAAATGGGGCAATCAGCCCCAGCATTTT.

The rearrangement links TRBV4-2 to TRBJ1-4; unclear D gene. The CDR3 is 15 residues long. V was trimmed by 1 base and J by 4 bases, leaving 10 bases between them. Germline-derived CDR1 and CDR2 are LGHNA and YNFKEQ. CDR3 region: CASSQARALNEKLFF. The CDR3 DNA sequence: TGTGCCAGCAGCCAAGCACGGGCACTTAATGAAAAACTGTTTTTT.

Note on this clonotype: This may stem from a read error, because a much larger clone lies one nucleotide away. The V call is TRBV2, the J call TRBJ2-1, with a tentative D call TRBD2 (5 bases). Trimming pared 3 bases from V and 3 bases from J, leaving 15 bases between. The germline CDR1 and CDR2 sequences are SNHLY and FYNNEI. The CDR3 runs to 16 residues. CDR3 DNA sequence: TGTGCCAGCAGTGAGGTGAGACGAGCGGTCTACAATGAGCAGTTCTTC. Its translation is CASSEVRRAVYNEQFF.